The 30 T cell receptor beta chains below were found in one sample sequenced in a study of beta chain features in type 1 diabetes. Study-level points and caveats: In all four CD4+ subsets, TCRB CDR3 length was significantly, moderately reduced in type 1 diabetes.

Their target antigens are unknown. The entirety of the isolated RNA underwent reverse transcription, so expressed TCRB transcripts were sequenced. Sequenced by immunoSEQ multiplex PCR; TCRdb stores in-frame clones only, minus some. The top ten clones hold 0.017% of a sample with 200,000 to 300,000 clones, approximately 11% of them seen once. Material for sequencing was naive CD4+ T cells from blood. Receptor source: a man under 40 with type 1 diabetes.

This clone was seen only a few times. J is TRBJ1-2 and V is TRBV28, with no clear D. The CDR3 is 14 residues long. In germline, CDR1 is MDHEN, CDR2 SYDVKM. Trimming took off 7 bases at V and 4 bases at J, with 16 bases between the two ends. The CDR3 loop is CASNRLVEAYGYTF. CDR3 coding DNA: TGTGCCAGCAATCGACTAGTTGAGGCCTATGGCTACACCTTC.

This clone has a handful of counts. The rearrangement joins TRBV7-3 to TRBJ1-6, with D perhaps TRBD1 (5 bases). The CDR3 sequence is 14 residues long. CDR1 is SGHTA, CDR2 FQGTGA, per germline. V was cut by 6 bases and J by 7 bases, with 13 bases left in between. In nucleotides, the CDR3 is TGTGCCAGCAGTCTATACCAGGGAAATTCACCCCTCCACTTT. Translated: CASSLYQGNSPLHF.

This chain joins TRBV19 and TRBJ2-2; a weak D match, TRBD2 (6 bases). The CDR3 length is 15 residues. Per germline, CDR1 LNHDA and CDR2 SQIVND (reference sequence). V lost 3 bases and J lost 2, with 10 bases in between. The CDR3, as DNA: TGTGCCAGTAGTATCGGAGGGGTTAACACCGGGGAGCTGTTTTTT. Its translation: CASSIGGVNTGELFF.

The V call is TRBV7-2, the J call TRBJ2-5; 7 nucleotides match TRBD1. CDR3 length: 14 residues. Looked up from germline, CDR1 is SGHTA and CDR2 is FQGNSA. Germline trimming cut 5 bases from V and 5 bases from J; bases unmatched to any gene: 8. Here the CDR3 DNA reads TGTGCCAGCAGCCCACAGGGGAGAGCGGAGACCCAGTACTTC. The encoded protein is CASSPQGRAETQYF.

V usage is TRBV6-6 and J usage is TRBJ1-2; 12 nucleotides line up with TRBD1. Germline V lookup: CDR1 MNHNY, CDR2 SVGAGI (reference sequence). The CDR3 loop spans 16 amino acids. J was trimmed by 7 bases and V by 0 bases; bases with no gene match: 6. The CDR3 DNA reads TGTGCCAGCAGTTACTCTCCGGGACAGGGGGCGCTTGGCTACACCTTC. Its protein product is CASSYSPGQGALGYTF.

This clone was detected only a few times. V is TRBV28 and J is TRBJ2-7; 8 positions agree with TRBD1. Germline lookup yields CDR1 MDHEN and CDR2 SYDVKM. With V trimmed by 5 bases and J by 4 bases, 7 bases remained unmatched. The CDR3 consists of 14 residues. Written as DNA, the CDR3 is TGTGCCAGCAGTCGTCGGACAGGGCAATACGAGCAGTACTTC. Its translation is CASSRRTGQYEQYF.

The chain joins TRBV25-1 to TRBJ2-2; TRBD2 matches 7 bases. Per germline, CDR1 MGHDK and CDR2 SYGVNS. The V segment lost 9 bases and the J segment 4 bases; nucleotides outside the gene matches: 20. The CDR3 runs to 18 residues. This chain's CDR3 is CASGTSGGYSRSTGELFF. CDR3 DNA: TGTGCCAGTGGGACCTCGGGGGGATATTCTCGAAGCACCGGGGAGCTGTTTTTT.

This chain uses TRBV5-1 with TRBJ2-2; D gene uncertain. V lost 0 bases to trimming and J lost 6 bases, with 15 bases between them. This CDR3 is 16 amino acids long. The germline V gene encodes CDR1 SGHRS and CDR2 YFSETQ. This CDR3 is CASSLAQTSVAGELFF. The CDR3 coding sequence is TGCGCCAGCAGCTTGGCCCAGACTTCGGTTGCCGGGGAGCTGTTTTTT.

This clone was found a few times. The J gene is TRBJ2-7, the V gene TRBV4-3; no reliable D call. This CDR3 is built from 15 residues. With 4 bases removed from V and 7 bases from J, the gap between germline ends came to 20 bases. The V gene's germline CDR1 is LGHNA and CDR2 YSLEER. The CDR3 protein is CASSLVSSTLREQYF. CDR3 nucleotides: TGCGCCAGCAGCCTTGTGTCGTCAACTTTACGTGAGCAGTACTTC.

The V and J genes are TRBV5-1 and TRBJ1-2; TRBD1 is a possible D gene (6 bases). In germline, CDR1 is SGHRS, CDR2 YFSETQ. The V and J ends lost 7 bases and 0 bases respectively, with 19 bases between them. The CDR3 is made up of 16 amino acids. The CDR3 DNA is TGCGCCAGCCGCGGACAGTACGCGCCTACTAACTATGGCTACACCTTC. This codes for CASRGQYAPTNYGYTF.

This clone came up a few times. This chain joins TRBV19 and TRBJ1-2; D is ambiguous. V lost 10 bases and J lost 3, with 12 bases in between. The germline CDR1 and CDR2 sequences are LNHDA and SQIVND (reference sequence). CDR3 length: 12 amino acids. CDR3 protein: CATGGIYYGYTF. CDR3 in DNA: TGTGCCACCGGAGGGATATACTATGGCTACACCTTC.

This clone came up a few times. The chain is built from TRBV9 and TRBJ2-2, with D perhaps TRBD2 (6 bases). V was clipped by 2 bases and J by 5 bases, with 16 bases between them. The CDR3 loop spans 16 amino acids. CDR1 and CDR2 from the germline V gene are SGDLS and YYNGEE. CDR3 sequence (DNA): TGTGCCAGCAGCGTTTTAGGGACTCCGGATACCGGGGAGCTGTTTTTT. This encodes CASSVLGTPDTGELFF.

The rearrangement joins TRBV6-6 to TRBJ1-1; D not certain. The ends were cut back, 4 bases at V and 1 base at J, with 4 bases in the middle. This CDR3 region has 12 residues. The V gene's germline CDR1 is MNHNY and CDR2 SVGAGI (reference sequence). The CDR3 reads CASSLQNTEAFF. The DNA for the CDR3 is TGTGCCAGCAGTTTACAGAACACTGAAGCTTTCTTT.

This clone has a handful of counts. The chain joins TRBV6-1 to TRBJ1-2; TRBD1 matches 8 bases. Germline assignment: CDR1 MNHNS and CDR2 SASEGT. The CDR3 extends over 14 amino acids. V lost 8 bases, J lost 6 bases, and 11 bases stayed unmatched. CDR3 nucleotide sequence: TGTGCCAGCGGAACAGGGGGGTTTTGGGATGGCTACACCTTC. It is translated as CASGTGGFWDGYTF.

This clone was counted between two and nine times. CDR3 DNA sequence: TGTGCCAGTAGTATAGCAGACAGGGGTTCGGGTCAGCCCCAGCATTTT. This encodes CASSIADRGSGQPQHF. The chain recombines TRBV19 with TRBJ1-5; 8 positions match TRBD1. The V and J ends lost 1 base and 6 bases, in that order; junction bases with no gene match: 8. This CDR3 region has 16 residues. Germline V gives CDR1 LNHDA, CDR2 SQIVND (reference sequence).

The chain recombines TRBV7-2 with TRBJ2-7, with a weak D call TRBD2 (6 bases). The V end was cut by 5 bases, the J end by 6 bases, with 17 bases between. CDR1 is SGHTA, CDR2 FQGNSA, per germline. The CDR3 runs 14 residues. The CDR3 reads CASSPQTGGGEQYF. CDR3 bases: TGTGCCAGCAGCCCTCAAACCGGGGGAGGCGAGCAGTACTTC.

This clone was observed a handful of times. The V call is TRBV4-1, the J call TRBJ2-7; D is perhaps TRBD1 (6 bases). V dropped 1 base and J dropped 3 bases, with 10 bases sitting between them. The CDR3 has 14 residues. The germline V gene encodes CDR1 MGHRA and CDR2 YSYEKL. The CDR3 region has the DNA TGCGCCAGCAGCCAAGCCGGGACACTCTACGAGCAGTACTTC. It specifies CASSQAGTLYEQYF.

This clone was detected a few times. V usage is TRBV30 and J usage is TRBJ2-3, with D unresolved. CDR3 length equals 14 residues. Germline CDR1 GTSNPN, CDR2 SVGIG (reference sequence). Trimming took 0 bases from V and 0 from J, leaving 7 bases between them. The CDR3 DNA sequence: TGTGCCTGGAGTGTAATAGATAGCACAGATACGCAGTATTTT. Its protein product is CAWSVIDSTDTQYF.

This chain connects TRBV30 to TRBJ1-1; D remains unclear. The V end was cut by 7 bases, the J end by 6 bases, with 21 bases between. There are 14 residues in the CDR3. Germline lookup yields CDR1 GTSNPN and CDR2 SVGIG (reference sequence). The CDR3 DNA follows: TGTGCCTCATACCGCGGGTTAGGAGTGGCTGAAGCTTTCTTT. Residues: CASYRGLGVAEAFF.

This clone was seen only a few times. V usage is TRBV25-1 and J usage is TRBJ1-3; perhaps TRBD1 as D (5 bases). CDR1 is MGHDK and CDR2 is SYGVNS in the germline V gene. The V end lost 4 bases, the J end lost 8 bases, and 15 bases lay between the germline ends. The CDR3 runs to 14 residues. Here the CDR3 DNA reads TGTGCCAGCAGTGTGCAGGGCGGGAAAGACACCATATATTTT. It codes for CASSVQGGKDTIYF.

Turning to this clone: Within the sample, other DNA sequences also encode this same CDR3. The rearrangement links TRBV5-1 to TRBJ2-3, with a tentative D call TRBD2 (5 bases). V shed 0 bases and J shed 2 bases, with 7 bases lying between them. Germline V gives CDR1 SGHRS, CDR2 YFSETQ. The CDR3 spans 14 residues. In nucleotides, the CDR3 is TGCGCCAGCAGCTTGGGAGGGAACACAGATACGCAGTATTTT. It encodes CASSLGGNTDTQYF.

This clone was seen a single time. CDR3 in amino acids: CASRREAYNSPLHF. The CDR3 nucleotides are TGTGCCAGCAGAAGAGAAGCGTATAATTCACCCCTCCACTTT. The gene calls are TRBV6-6 and TRBJ1-6, with D unresolved. The CDR3 is 14 residues long. The V gene lost 6 bases and the J gene lost 4 bases, with 10 bases spanning the gap. Per the germline V gene, CDR1 is MNHNY and CDR2 is SVGAGI (reference sequence).

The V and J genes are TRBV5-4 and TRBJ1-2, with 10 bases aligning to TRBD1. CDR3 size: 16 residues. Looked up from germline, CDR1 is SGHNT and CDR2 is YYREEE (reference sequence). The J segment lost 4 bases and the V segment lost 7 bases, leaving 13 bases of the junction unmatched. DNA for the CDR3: TGTGCCAGCGGGACCGGGACAGGGGACCTCCCCTATGGCTACACCTTC. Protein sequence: CASGTGTGDLPYGYTF.

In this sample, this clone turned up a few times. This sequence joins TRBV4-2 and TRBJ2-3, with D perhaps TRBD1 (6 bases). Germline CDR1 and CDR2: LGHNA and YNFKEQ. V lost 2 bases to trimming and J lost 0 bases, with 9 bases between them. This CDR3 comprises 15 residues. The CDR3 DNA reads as TGTGCCAGCAGCCAACTGACAGGAAGCACAGATACGCAGTATTTT. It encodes CASSQLTGSTDTQYF.

CDR3: CAIRGGQETYEQYF. The CDR3 DNA reads TGTGCCATCAGGGGGGGACAGGAGACCTACGAGCAGTACTTC. This chain joins TRBV10-3 and TRBJ2-7, with 8 bases lining up with TRBD1. The CDR3 is 14 amino acids. Per the germline V gene, CDR1 is ENHRY and CDR2 is SYGVKD. Trimming cost V 6 bases and J 2 bases; bases outside gene matches: 6.

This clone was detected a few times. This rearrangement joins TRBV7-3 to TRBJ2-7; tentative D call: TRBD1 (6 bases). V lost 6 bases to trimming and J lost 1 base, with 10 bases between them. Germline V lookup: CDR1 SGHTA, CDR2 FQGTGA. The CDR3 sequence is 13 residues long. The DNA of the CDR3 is TGTGCCAGCAGTCAACAGGGTTCCTACGAGCAGTACTTC. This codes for CASSQQGSYEQYF.

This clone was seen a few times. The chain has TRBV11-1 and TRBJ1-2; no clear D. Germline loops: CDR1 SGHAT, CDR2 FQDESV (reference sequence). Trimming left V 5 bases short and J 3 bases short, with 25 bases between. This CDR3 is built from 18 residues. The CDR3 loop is CASSPKSYRRVGYYGYTF. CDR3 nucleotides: TGTGCCAGCAGCCCGAAGTCGTACAGACGAGTGGGTTACTATGGCTACACCTTC.

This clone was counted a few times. The CDR3 nucleotides are TGTGCCAGCAGCGCCCAAGGGGCAAGGTACAATGAGCAGTTCTTC. It encodes CASSAQGARYNEQFF. The chain combines TRBV7-9 with TRBJ2-1; tentative D call: TRBD1 (5 bases). V was trimmed by 5 bases and J by 4 bases, leaving 15 bases between them. There are 15 residues in the CDR3. Germline V gene sequence: CDR1 SEHNR, CDR2 FQNEAQ (reference sequence). Full variable domain (outside the CDR3, taken from reference TRBV7-9 and TRBJ2-1): DTGVSQNPRHKITKRGQNVTFRCDPISEHNRLYWYRQTLGQGPEFLTYFQNEAQLEKSRLLSDRFSAERPKGSFSTLEIQRTEQGDSAMYLCASSAQGARYNEQFFGPGTRLTVL.

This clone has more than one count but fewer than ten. The CDR3 DNA sequence: TGTGCCAGCTCACTGGGACAGGGGAGCGGCGATGAGCAGTTCTTC. It translates to CASSLGQGSGDEQFF. This chain links TRBV18 with TRBJ2-1, with 10 nucleotides matching TRBD1. The V segment lost 4 bases and the J segment 8 bases; nucleotides outside the gene matches: 8. The CDR3 runs to 15 residues. CDR1 KGHSH and CDR2 LQKENI come from the germline V gene.

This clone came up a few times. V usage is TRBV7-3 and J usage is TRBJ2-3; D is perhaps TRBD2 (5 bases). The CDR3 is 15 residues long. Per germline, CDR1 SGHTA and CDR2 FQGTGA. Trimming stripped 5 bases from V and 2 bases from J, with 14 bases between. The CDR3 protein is CASSQLGDYTDTQYF. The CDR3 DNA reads TGTGCCAGCAGCCAACTGGGAGACTACACAGATACGCAGTATTTT.